The present TCR beta chain was sequenced within a study of beta chain features in type 1 diabetes. Study conclusions and caveats: There was a possibility that cDNA sequencing over-represented cells with high TCR expression. A PCR bias possibly favoring shorter templates would apply equally to patients and controls. The question left open here concerned HLA type influencing TCRB rearrangement. Across all four CD4+ subsets, people with type 1 diabetes showed modestly shorter TCRB CDR3s.

The authors sorted CD4+ naive, central memory, regulatory and stem cell-like memory cells via CD45RO/CCR7/CD25/CD127/CD95/CD27. This clone was picked up many times. The antigen is unknown. Reverse transcribing all isolated RNA meant expressed TCRB transcripts were sequenced. TCRdb keeps only in-frame clones here, not all; method: immunoSEQ multiplex PCR. The sample contains 240,000 or so clones, approximately 14% of which appear only once. The trim removed 5 bases at V and 5 bases at J, leaving 11 bases unmatched. The CDR3 extends over 15 amino acids. The clonotype was recovered from a man aged 25 to 45 with type 1 diabetes. The J gene is TRBJ2-5, the V gene TRBV23-1; 7 positions agree with TRBD1. TRBV23-1 is classed as an ORF, of uncertain function. Sample: naive CD4+ T cells from blood. The CDR3 sequence is CASSSTGTMRETQYF. CDR3 nucleotide sequence: TGCGCCAGCAGTTCGACAGGGACAATGAGGGAGACCCAGTACTTC.